The 22 T cell receptor beta chains in this list originate from one sample, sequenced in a study of blood T cell repertoires in COVID-19. Data came from immunoSEQ multiplex PCR; TCRdb stores just in-frame clones and leaves some out. The profile shows about 73,000 clones, 81% of them singletons. Material for sequencing was peripheral blood. The receptor set was obtained from a woman in her 70s with acute or convalescent COVID-19.

This clone was seen a few times. This sequence joins TRBV6-5 and TRBJ2-7; a possible D gene is TRBD1 (5 bases). Germline V gives CDR1 MNHEY, CDR2 SVGAGI. With 6 bases removed from V and 2 bases from J, the gap between germline ends came to 17 bases. The CDR3 runs 15 residues. Written as DNA, the CDR3 is TGTGCCAGCAGCTCTGATCCAGGGCCCCCCTACGAGCAGTACTTC. This codes for CASSSDPGPPYEQYF.

This clone was counted once. This sequence joins TRBV7-3 and TRBJ2-3; TRBD2 matches 7 bases. This CDR3 has 15 amino acids. The germline gives CDR1 SGHTA, CDR2 FQGTGA. With V trimmed by 4 bases and J by 3 bases, 7 bases remained unmatched. The CDR3 DNA follows: TGTGCCAGCAGCTATCTAGCGGAAAAGACAGATACGCAGTATTTT. It codes for CASSYLAEKTDTQYF.

This chain uses TRBV28 with TRBJ1-3; no reliable D call. CDR1 is MDHEN and CDR2 is SYDVKM in the germline V gene. This CDR3 has 11 amino acids. V lost 5 bases, J lost 7 bases, and 6 bases lay in between. The CDR3 spells CASSQRNTIYF. The CDR3 nucleotides read TGTGCCAGCAGTCAGCGTAACACCATATATTTT.

This clone was recorded a few times. The genes are TRBV19 and TRBJ1-5, with D perhaps TRBD1 (6 bases). Trimming took off 1 base at V and 3 bases at J, with 19 bases between the two ends. The CDR3 spans 18 residues. Germline CDR1 is LNHDA and CDR2 is SQIVND (reference sequence). CDR3 sequence (DNA): TGTGCCAGTAGTATAGCCCCGATTCAGGGGTATAACAATCAGCCCCAGCATTTT. It encodes CASSIAPIQGYNNQPQHF.

This clone was detected only a few times. The V and J genes are TRBV6-1 and TRBJ2-3; D remains ambiguous. The V gene lost 3 bases and the J gene lost 9 bases, with 7 bases spanning the gap. In germline, CDR1 is MNHNS, CDR2 SASEGT. The CDR3 extends over 11 amino acids. CDR3 residues: CASSDAPTQYF. Here the CDR3 DNA reads TGTGCCAGCAGTGACGCGCCCACGCAGTATTTT.

V is TRBV28 and J is TRBJ2-3; 10 positions agree with TRBD2. The V gene end was trimmed by 3 bases and the J gene end by 7 bases; junction bases not matched to a gene: 7. This CDR3 contains 15 residues. CDR1 is MDHEN, CDR2 SYDVKM, per germline. For the CDR3, the DNA is TGTGCCAGCAGTTTCCAGCGGGAGGGGGGAAATACGCAGTATTTT. It codes for CASSFQREGGNTQYF.

This clone showed up just a few times. The chain carries TRBV3-1 (or the pseudogene TRBV3-2) and TRBJ2-5, with D tentatively TRBD2 (6 bases). The CDR3 extends over 16 amino acids. Trimming took off 4 bases at V and 5 bases at J, with 20 bases between the two ends. Germline V gene data show CDR1 as LGHDT and CDR2 as YNNKEL (reference sequence). The DNA of the CDR3 is TGTGCCAGCAGCCCGGGGGTAGGGAGTGCAACGGAGACCCAGTACTTC. It encodes CASSPGVGSATETQYF.

This chain links TRBV19 with TRBJ2-2; the match to TRBD1 covers 7 bases. J gave up 0 bases and V 7 bases, and 8 bases lay outside the gene matches. CDR1 and CDR2 from the germline V gene are LNHDA and SQIVND (reference sequence). This CDR3 contains 16 residues. CDR3 loop: CASTSKGGANTGELFF. The CDR3 region has the DNA TGTGCCAGTACCTCAAAAGGGGGCGCGAACACCGGGGAGCTGTTTTTT.

This clone was seen a few times. The chain couples TRBV7-9 to TRBJ1-4, with 7 bases aligning to TRBD1. Germline V gene data show CDR1 as SEHNR and CDR2 as FQNEAQ (reference sequence). The CDR3 extends over 15 amino acids. The trim removed 3 bases at V and 4 bases at J, leaving 5 bases unmatched. In DNA form, the CDR3 reads TGTGCCAGCAGCTTCTTGGGACAGATTAATGAAAAACTGTTTTTT. It yields the protein CASSFLGQINEKLFF.

This clone was observed a single time. J is TRBJ2-1 and V is TRBV10-3; D unclear. The CDR3 spans 13 residues. Germline loops: CDR1 ENHRY, CDR2 SYGVKD. The germline V and J ends were trimmed by 7 bases and 6 bases, with 13 bases remaining between them. CDR3 DNA sequence: TGTGCCATCACTACAGACCCTCTCAATGAGCAGTTCTTC. This translates into CAITTDPLNEQFF.

The chain has TRBV7-6 and TRBJ2-7, with D possibly being TRBD2 (7 bases). Germline V CDR1 and CDR2: SGHVS, FNYEAQ. Trimming took 5 bases from V and 5 from J, leaving 25 bases between them. The CDR3 runs to 17 residues. For the CDR3, the DNA is TGTGCCAGCAGCCCTACGGGGGGCGTTCGCACTCGGGACGAGCAGTACTTC. Protein: CASSPTGGVRTRDEQYF.

The chain uses TRBV11-2 and TRBJ2-1; D unclear. The CDR3 is 15 amino acids. The germline gives CDR1 SGHAT, CDR2 FQNNGV. Trimming stripped 0 bases from V and 5 bases from J, with 11 bases between. CDR3 nucleotide sequence: TGTGCCAGCAGCTTAGATCCCAAGCCCAACAATGAGCAGTTCTTC. It codes for CASSLDPKPNNEQFF.

The rearrangement links TRBV6-1 to TRBJ1-6; no definite D call. Trimming removed 1 base from V and 3 bases from J, with 10 bases in between. CDR3 length: 16 residues. Germline assignment: CDR1 MNHNS and CDR2 SASEGT. The CDR3 DNA follows: TGTGCCAGCAGTGAAGTTCGTTGGAGCTATAATTCACCCCTCCACTTT. This gives the protein CASSEVRWSYNSPLHF.

This chain joins TRBV9 and TRBJ1-2; D is undetermined. The CDR3 is 14 amino acids. CDR1 and CDR2 from the germline V gene are SGDLS and YYNGEE. With 3 bases removed from V and 6 bases from J, the gap between germline ends came to 15 bases. This CDR3 reads CASSASSAGDGYTF. The CDR3 nucleotides are TGTGCCAGCAGCGCTAGCTCGGCTGGGGATGGCTACACCTTC.

The CDR3 region is CASSPLVSTDTQYF. CDR3 in DNA: TGTGCCAGCAGCCCCCTCGTCAGCACAGATACGCAGTATTTT. The chain links TRBV3-1 (or the pseudogene TRBV3-2) to TRBJ2-3; no clear D. V lost 4 bases to trimming and J lost 0 bases, with 8 bases between them. CDR3 length: 14 amino acids. The germline gives CDR1 LGHDT, CDR2 YNNKEL (reference sequence).

The chain uses TRBV27 and TRBJ2-7, with TRBD1 as a possible D gene (5 bases). The V end was cut by 2 bases, the J end by 2 bases, with 7 bases between. This CDR3 has 13 residues. CDR1 is MNHEY, CDR2 SMNVEV, per germline (reference sequence). In DNA, the CDR3 is TGTGCCAGCAGTTTAACAGGACCCTACGAGCAGTACTTC. Encoded protein: CASSLTGPYEQYF.

The rearrangement joins TRBV7-7 to TRBJ2-5, with D perhaps TRBD1 (5 bases). Germline V gene lookup returns CDR1 SSHAT and CDR2 FNYEAQ (reference sequence). V lost 1 base to trimming and J lost 2 bases, with 11 bases between them. The CDR3 extends over 15 amino acids. This chain's CDR3 is CASSLVGAPQETQYF. The CDR3 DNA reads as TGTGCCAGCAGCTTAGTAGGGGCCCCTCAAGAGACCCAGTACTTC.

V and J are TRBV6-5 and TRBJ1-2; D perhaps matches TRBD1 (5 bases). Per germline, CDR1 MNHEY and CDR2 SVGAGI. The CDR3 is 14 amino acids. The ends were cut back, 2 bases at V and 8 bases at J, with 15 bases in the middle. Here the CDR3 reads CASSYGGIGRGYTF. In nucleotides, the CDR3 is TGTGCCAGCAGTTACGGGGGGATAGGGAGGGGCTACACCTTC.

The J gene is TRBJ2-3, the V gene TRBV24-1; maybe TRBD2 (7 bases). Trimming pared 5 bases from V and 3 bases from J, leaving 17 bases between. In germline, CDR1 is KGHDR, CDR2 SFDVKD. The CDR3 is 16 residues long. CDR3 sequence: CATSGGGLQTTDTQYF. In DNA form, the CDR3 reads TGTGCCACCAGTGGGGGGGGCCTACAGACTACAGATACGCAGTATTTT.

The V gene is TRBV5-3, the J gene TRBJ1-5, with TRBD1 identical over 8 bases. TRBV5-3 is labeled an ORF, and its function is uncertain. V lost 4 bases, J lost 2 bases, and 5 bases stayed unmatched. There are 15 residues in the CDR3. This CDR3 is CARSGPGQGNQPQHF. The CDR3 nucleotides are TGTGCCAGAAGCGGACCGGGACAGGGCAATCAGCCCCAGCATTTT.

Notes on this clone: A read error may account for a junction end that differs from germline. J is TRBJ1-2 and V is TRBV4-1, with D hard to call. The CDR3 is 12 residues long. Germline assignment: CDR1 MGHRA and CDR2 YSYEKL. As DNA, the CDR3 is TGCGCCAGCAGCCAAGGTATGGGAGGGCTCTCCTTC. Its protein product is CASSQGMGGLSF.

The rearrangement links TRBV11-3 to TRBJ2-1; the match to TRBD2 covers 10 bases. CDR3 size: 16 residues. V trimming: 5 bases; J trimming: 4 bases; junction bases outside the gene matches: 8. Germline V CDR1 and CDR2: SGHNT, YENEEA. This CDR3 reads CASSGQPSGSYNEQFF. CDR3 bases: TGTGCCAGCAGCGGACAACCTAGCGGGAGTTACAATGAGCAGTTCTTC.